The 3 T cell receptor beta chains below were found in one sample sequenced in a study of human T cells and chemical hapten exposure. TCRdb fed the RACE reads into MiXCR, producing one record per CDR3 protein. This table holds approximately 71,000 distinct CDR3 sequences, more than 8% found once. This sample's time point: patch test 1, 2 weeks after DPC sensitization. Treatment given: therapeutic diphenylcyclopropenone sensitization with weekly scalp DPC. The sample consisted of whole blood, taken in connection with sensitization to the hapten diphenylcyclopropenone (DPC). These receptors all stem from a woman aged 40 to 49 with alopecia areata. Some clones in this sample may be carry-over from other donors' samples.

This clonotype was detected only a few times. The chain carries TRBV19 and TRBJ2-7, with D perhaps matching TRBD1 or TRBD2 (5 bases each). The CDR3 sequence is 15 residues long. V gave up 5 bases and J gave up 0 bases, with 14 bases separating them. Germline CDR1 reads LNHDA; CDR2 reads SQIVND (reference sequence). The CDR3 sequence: CASSPGWGSSYEQYF. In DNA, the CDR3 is TGTGCCAGTAGTCCCGGTTGGGGGAGCTCCTACGAGCAGTACTTC. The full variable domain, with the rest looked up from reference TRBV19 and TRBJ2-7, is DGGITQSPKYLFRKEGQNVTLSCEQNLNHDAMYWYRQDPGQGLRLIYYSQIVNDFQKGDIAEGYSVSREKKESFPLTVTSAQKNPTAFYLCASSPGWGSSYEQYFGPGTRLTVT.

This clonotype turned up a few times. The CDR3 reads CASSHGLAYEQYF. As DNA, the CDR3 is TGTGCCAGCAGTCACGGACTGGCCTACGAGCAGTACTTC. The V and J genes are TRBV7-9 and TRBJ2-7; perhaps TRBD2 as D (5 bases). CDR3 size: 13 residues. Germline V gene data show CDR1 as SEHNR and CDR2 as FQNEAQ (reference sequence). With 6 bases removed from V and 2 bases from J, the gap between germline ends came to 11 bases.

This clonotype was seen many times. As DNA, the CDR3 is TGTGCCAGCAGCCAACAGGGGGCCCCCTACAATGAGCAGTTCTTC. The encoded protein is CASSQQGAPYNEQFF. The chain employs TRBV3-1 and TRBJ2-1; 8 bases map to TRBD1. This CDR3 has 15 residues. Germline CDR1 is LGHDT and CDR2 is YNNKEL (reference sequence). V shed 2 bases, J shed 2 bases, and the junction held 2 bases outside the gene matches.